This T cell receptor (beta chain) was sequenced in a study of T cell repertoires in cytomegalovirus infection. Worth noting for this clonotype: Its specificity is unknown.

A single record per CDR3 protein comes from TCRdb applying MiXCR to the reads. The profile shows roughly 920,000 distinct CDR3 sequences, roughly 30% of them singletons. CDR1 is SGHDN and CDR2 is FVKESK in the germline V gene. V lost 4 bases and J 9 bases, leaving 19 bases between the germline ends. There are 15 residues in the CDR3. This sequence was found in a human donor in good health (CMV status not recorded). Some clones in this sample may be carry-over from other donors' samples. The chain combines TRBV14 with TRBJ2-1; weak D call: TRBD2 (7 bases). The sample consisted of cultured CD8+ T cells from PBMCs, taken from culture after CMV antigen stimulation. CDR3 coding DNA: TGTGCCAGCAGCCCTCACCGGGGGGCCTGGGGTGAGCAGTTCTTC. Amino acid sequence: CASSPHRGAWGEQFF.